This entry describes one T cell receptor (beta chain). Its antigen is undetermined. This sample is drawn from a study of cytomegalovirus exposure and HLA in healthy donors. General study results and limits: The study designated over 150 TCR beta chains cytomegalovirus-associated.

Primers included in the PCR were 60 Vbeta and 13 Jbeta primers. The protocol was immunoSEQ multiplex PCR, while the TCRdb copy is restricted to in-frame clones and leaves out a portion. Its table lists fewer than 100,000 clones. The source of this sequence is a man aged 50-60 years in good health and CMV-seronegative. The sequenced material came from PBMCs.

The CDR3 region has the DNA TGTGCCAGCAGCTTACTTAAGGGGGTCACGGATTCACCCCTCCACTTT. This sequence encodes CASSLLKGVTDSPLHF. The chain uses TRBV13 and TRBJ1-6, with a possible D match to TRBD1 (6 bases). The CDR3 has 16 amino acids. V lost 2 bases, J lost 8 bases, and 16 bases lay in between. Per the germline V gene, CDR1 is PRHDT and CDR2 is FYEKMQ (reference sequence).